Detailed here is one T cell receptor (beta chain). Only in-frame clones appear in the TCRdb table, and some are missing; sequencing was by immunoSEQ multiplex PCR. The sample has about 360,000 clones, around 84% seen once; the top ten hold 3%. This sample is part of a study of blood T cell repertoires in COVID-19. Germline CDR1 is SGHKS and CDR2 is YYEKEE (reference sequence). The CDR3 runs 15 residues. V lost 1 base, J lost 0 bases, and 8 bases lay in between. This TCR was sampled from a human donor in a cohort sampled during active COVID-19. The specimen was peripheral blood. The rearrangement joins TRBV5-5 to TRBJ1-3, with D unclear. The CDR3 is CASSLRGSSGNTIYF. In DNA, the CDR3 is TGTGCCAGCAGCTTGCGGGGATCCTCTGGAAACACCATATATTTT.